This TCR beta chain was sequenced in a study of blood T cell repertoires in COVID-19. Study as a whole: Some COVID-19 samples were acute and others convalescent; all came from the United States, Italy and Spain. T cells, B-cell-depleted T cells, or PBMCs supplied cDNA or gDNA.

Data came from immunoSEQ multiplex PCR; TCRdb stores just in-frame clones and leaves some out. This sample has fewer than 350,000 clones, with 80% to 90% found just once. Participants were aged about 18 to 100 years from about 25 US areas. Allocation to cohorts depended on clinical history reported by the participants. The CDR3 has 14 amino acids. Germline values: CDR1 SGHNT, CDR2 YYREEE (reference sequence). V lost 3 bases to trimming and J lost 5 bases; unmatched junction nucleotides: 5. The TCR comes from a woman aged 40 to 50 with acute COVID-19. The V call is TRBV5-4, the J call TRBJ1-2, with 9 nucleotides matching TRBD1. Sequenced input: PBMCs or T cells enriched from blood (not recorded which). As DNA, the CDR3 is TGTGCCAGCAGCTACAGGGGGCAAAGATATGGCTACACCTTC. Amino acids: CASSYRGQRYGYTF.